The 7 T cell receptor beta chains listed next were all sequenced from one sample in a study of shared clonotypes between healthy human individuals. Generated by immunoSEQ multiplex PCR, the TCRdb table keeps only in-frame clones and is missing some. The sample lists about 79,000 clones; around 57% were seen once. Sequencing was carried out using memory CD8+ T cells sorted from blood. Subset meaning: CD45RO+ cells pooled with CCR7-negative TemRA cells. Every receptor here comes from a man aged 25 to 40 in good health.

J is TRBJ2-1 and V is TRBV25-1, with 8 bases identical to TRBD2. The CDR3 is 18 amino acids. The germline V gene has CDR1 MGHDK and CDR2 SYGVNS. The V gene end was trimmed by 2 bases and the J gene end by 4 bases; junction bases not matched to a gene: 13. The CDR3 protein is CASSEPTLAGKPYNEQFF. CDR3 bases: TGTGCCAGCAGTGAACCTACCTTAGCGGGGAAGCCTTACAATGAGCAGTTCTTC.

The J gene is TRBJ2-7, the V gene TRBV7-2; 12 positions match TRBD2. The CDR3 sequence is 14 residues long. Trimming cost V 7 bases and J 7 bases; bases outside gene matches: 8. From germline, CDR1 is SGHTA and CDR2 FQGNSA. The CDR3 loop reads CASTASGRVGEQYF. The CDR3 DNA reads TGTGCCAGCACCGCTAGCGGGAGGGTGGGGGAGCAGTACTTC.

The gene calls are TRBV14 and TRBJ2-1; possible D gene TRBD1, 5 bases. Trimming removed 1 base at V and 4 bases at J, with 11 bases between. The CDR3 length is 15 residues. Germline values: CDR1 SGHDN, CDR2 FVKESK. CDR3 sequence: CASSQGQGRYNEQFF. As DNA, the CDR3 is TGTGCCAGCAGCCAAGGGCAGGGAAGGTACAATGAGCAGTTCTTC.

For this clone: A far bigger clonotype differs at one base, so this is likely a read error. The sample contains more than one DNA sequence encoding this CDR3. The J gene is TRBJ2-5, the V gene TRBV7-2; no clear D gene. Trimming left V 5 bases short and J 5 bases short, with 21 bases between. This CDR3 has 16 residues. Germline V lookup: CDR1 SGHTA, CDR2 FQGNSA. CDR3 loop: CASSQDRARTLETQYF. The CDR3 nucleotides read TGTGCCAGCAGCCAAGATCGGGCTAGGACCCTGGAGACCCAGTACTTC.

The genes are TRBV6-4 and TRBJ2-1, with 13 bases that match TRBD2. Germline V gene sequence: CDR1 MRHNA, CDR2 SNTAGT. The CDR3 is made up of 15 amino acids. Trimming took 3 bases from V and 8 from J; bases not matched to a gene: 4. The CDR3 region has the DNA TGTGCCAGCAGTGAACTAGCGGGAGGGAAGGATGAGCAGTTCTTC. Translating gives CASSELAGGKDEQFF.

The chain recombines TRBV6-1 with TRBJ1-4; D remains unclear. Germline values: CDR1 MNHNS, CDR2 SASEGT. This CDR3 is 15 amino acids long. Between the trimmed V and J ends, which lost 4 bases and 3 bases, there was a span of 12 bases. CDR3 loop: CASSGALLANEKLFF. For the CDR3, the DNA is TGTGCCAGCAGTGGGGCGCTGTTGGCTAATGAAAAACTGTTTTTT.

The rearrangement joins TRBV29-1 to TRBJ2-5; maybe TRBD2 (6 bases). Germline assignment: CDR1 SQVTM and CDR2 ANQGSEA. V lost 4 bases, J lost 3 bases, and 18 bases lay in between. This CDR3 region has 15 residues. In DNA, the CDR3 is TGCAGCGTTGTTTACCCGGGGGACCCCAAAGAGACCCAGTACTTC. Its protein product is CSVVYPGDPKETQYF.